Each of the 21 T cell receptor beta chains below was sequenced from the same sample in a study of blood T cells in healthy people across ages. The use of a sample-barcoded 5' primer and a J-beta primer mix characterized a second PCR of roughly 6 to 11 cycles. TCRdb called the 5' RACE reads again in MiXCR, with one record for every CDR3 protein. The sample consists of around 820,000 distinct CDR3 sequences, 25% of them appearing once. These data were likewise used in another study, on T cells of mothers and their children.

The sample was blood. These receptors all stem from a boy between 10 and 17 years old in good health.

The V gene is TRBV29-1, the J gene TRBJ2-7; TRBD2 agrees at 9 bases. The CDR3 covers 14 residues. With V trimmed by 6 bases and J by 3 bases, 9 bases remained unmatched. Germline V lookup: CDR1 SQVTM, CDR2 ANQGSEA. The CDR3 sequence is CSVALAGRLYEQYF. The CDR3 nucleotides are TGCAGCGTGGCTCTAGCGGGAAGACTCTACGAGCAGTACTTC.

This clonotype was observed a handful of times. This sequence joins TRBV20-1 and TRBJ1-2; D uncertain. Trimming took off 0 bases at V and 8 bases at J, with 19 bases between the two ends. The CDR3 sequence is 15 residues long. The germline CDR1 and CDR2 sequences are DFQATT and SNEGSKA (reference sequence). The CDR3 DNA sequence: TGCAGTGCTAGAGATCGCACAACGAAGTACGGGGGCTACACCTTC. It translates to CSARDRTTKYGGYTF.

This clonotype was seen a handful of times. The chain carries TRBV29-1 and TRBJ2-3, with D tentatively TRBD1 (6 bases). This CDR3 has 14 residues. CDR1 is SQVTM, CDR2 ANQGSEA, per germline. V lost 7 bases and J 3 bases, leaving 17 bases between the germline ends. The CDR3 DNA is TGCAGCGGGGGGCCAGGGACGCCAACAGATACGCAGTATTTT. Its translation is CSGGPGTPTDTQYF.

This chain uses TRBV29-1 with TRBJ2-5, with 8 bases fitting TRBD2. The length of the CDR3 is 13 residues. CDR1 and CDR2 (germline): SQVTM, ANQGSEA. The V segment lost 8 bases and the J segment 2 bases; nucleotides outside the gene matches: 7. This CDR3 reads CSYQRGPQETQYF. The CDR3 DNA follows: TGCAGCTACCAGCGGGGGCCTCAAGAGACCCAGTACTTC.

This clonotype appeared a few times. The V call is TRBV4-1, the J call TRBJ1-4; tentatively, D is TRBD1 (6 bases). With 3 bases removed from V and 10 bases from J, the gap between germline ends came to 21 bases. CDR3 size: 16 residues. CDR1 and CDR2 (germline): MGHRA, YSYEKL. The CDR3, as DNA: TGCGCCAGCAGCCACTCAATAACCCAGGGGCTGGGAAAACTGTTTTTT. It is translated as CASSHSITQGLGKLFF.

This clonotype occurred a few times. DNA of the CDR3: TGCAGTGCTCCCCTTACGGGGCTCTCCTACGAGCAGTACTTC. This encodes CSAPLTGLSYEQYF. The rearrangement joins TRBV20-1 to TRBJ2-7; D tentatively fits TRBD1 or TRBD2 (5 bases each). V gave up 5 bases and J gave up 0 bases, with 14 bases separating them. The CDR3 has 14 amino acids. Germline V gene sequence: CDR1 DFQATT, CDR2 SNEGSKA (reference sequence).

The chain has TRBV20-1 and TRBJ2-7; 11 bases match TRBD2. This CDR3 is 13 amino acids long. Trimming cost V 4 bases and J 5 bases; bases outside gene matches: 4. The germline gives CDR1 DFQATT, CDR2 SNEGSKA (reference sequence). CDR3 nucleotide sequence: TGCAGTGCTAAACTAGCGGGAGTTAACGAGCAGTACTTC. Translating gives CSAKLAGVNEQYF.

The CDR3 loop reads CASSFGPNYGYTF. CDR3 DNA sequence: TGTGCCAGCAGTTTCGGCCCTAACTATGGCTACACCTTC. The chain links TRBV12-3 or TRBV12-4 to TRBJ1-2; D uncertain. This CDR3 is built from 13 residues. V was pared by 3 bases and J by 0 bases, with 5 bases between.

The rearrangement uses TRBV7-2 and TRBJ2-1; perhaps TRBD1 as D (5 bases). The CDR3 has 12 residues. The V gene lost 5 bases and the J gene lost 7 bases, with 9 bases spanning the gap. Germline V gene lookup returns CDR1 SGHTA and CDR2 FQGNSA. CDR3: CASSMAGNEQFF. In DNA form, the CDR3 reads TGTGCCAGCAGCATGGCAGGGAATGAGCAGTTCTTC.

This clonotype was seen a handful of times. V and J are TRBV27 and TRBJ1-1; D is ambiguous. The CDR3 is 14 residues long. Germline lookup yields CDR1 MNHEY and CDR2 SMNVEV (reference sequence). V dropped 5 bases and J dropped 1 base, with 11 bases sitting between them. The CDR3 sequence is CASSPGMANTEAFF. The CDR3 DNA reads TGTGCCAGCAGTCCGGGCATGGCGAACACTGAAGCTTTCTTT.

The CDR3 reads CASSQFTGYEQYF. DNA of the CDR3: TGCGCCAGCAGCCAATTTACCGGCTACGAGCAGTACTTC. The chain uses TRBV4-1 and TRBJ2-7; D remains unclear. The germline V gene has CDR1 MGHRA and CDR2 YSYEKL. V was pared by 2 bases and J by 3 bases, with 8 bases between. The CDR3 loop spans 13 amino acids.

A few counts support this clonotype. V usage is TRBV7-2 and J usage is TRBJ2-3; TRBD2 aligns across 8 bases. CDR1 is SGHTA and CDR2 is FQGNSA in the germline V gene. CDR3 length equals 16 residues. V shed 1 base and J 4 bases; nucleotides not matched to a gene: 7. This chain's CDR3 is CASSLGPGGPPDTQYF. The CDR3 bases are TGTGCCAGCAGCTTAGGACCGGGGGGGCCGCCAGATACGCAGTATTTT.

V usage is TRBV5-1 and J usage is TRBJ1-2; a possible D gene is TRBD1 (5 bases). The CDR3 is 14 amino acids. V lost 4 bases and J lost 1, with 11 bases in between. The germline V gene encodes CDR1 SGHRS and CDR2 YFSETQ. DNA of the CDR3: TGCGCCAGCAGCCCCTGGGGCCTTAACTATGGCTACACCTTC. Its protein product is CASSPWGLNYGYTF.

J is TRBJ2-1 and V is TRBV28; 7 bases align to TRBD1. There are 15 residues in the CDR3. The V segment lost 5 bases and the J segment 6 bases; nucleotides outside the gene matches: 10. The V gene's germline CDR1 is MDHEN and CDR2 SYDVKM. In DNA, the CDR3 is TGTGCCAGCAGTACATGGGCAGGGGGTCGCAATGAGCAGTTCTTC. This sequence encodes CASSTWAGGRNEQFF. The full variable domain, completed using reference TRBV28 and TRBJ2-1, is DVKVTQSSRYLVKRTGEKVFLECVQDMDHENMFWYRQDPGLGLRLIYFSYDVKMKEKGDIPEGYSVSREKKERFSLILESASTNQTSMYLCASSTWAGGRNEQFFGPGTRLTVL.

This sequence joins TRBV30 and TRBJ2-5; the match to TRBD2 covers 9 bases. The J call may not be correct, given that the DNA end is closer to TRBJ2-1. This CDR3 has 11 amino acids. In germline, CDR1 is GTSNPN, CDR2 SVGIG (reference sequence). The CDR3, as DNA: TGTGCCTGGAGCCTAGCGGGGACGCAGTTCTTC. Its translation is CAWSLAGTQFF.

The V call is TRBV5-1, the J call TRBJ2-1; TRBD2 aligns across 7 bases. The V gene end was trimmed by 0 bases and the J gene end by 1 base; junction bases not matched to a gene: 4. Germline V gives CDR1 SGHRS, CDR2 YFSETQ. This CDR3 comprises 16 residues. CDR3 sequence reads: CASSLEGGKSYNEQFF. In nucleotides, the CDR3 is TGCGCCAGCAGCTTGGAGGGAGGGAAATCCTACAATGAGCAGTTCTTC.

The genes are TRBV28 and TRBJ1-2; 8 nucleotides match TRBD1. The CDR3 runs to 14 residues. V was pared by 5 bases and J by 8 bases, with 10 bases of the junction left unmatched. Germline assignment: CDR1 MDHEN and CDR2 SYDVKM. The CDR3 nucleotides are TGTGCCAGCAGTCAACCAGACAGGGGCGGAGGCTACACCTTC. It encodes CASSQPDRGGGYTF.

In this sample, this clonotype turned up a few times. The chain employs TRBV7-2 and TRBJ1-2; 9 bases match TRBD1. The CDR3 is made up of 16 amino acids. CDR1 and CDR2 (germline): SGHTA, FQGNSA. The junction had 10 bases not matched to a gene; V was cut back by 1 base and J by 7 bases. CDR3 nucleotides: TGTGCCAGCAGCTTAGACATACACAGGGGGCAGGGTGGCTACACCTTC. Translating gives CASSLDIHRGQGGYTF. The complete variable domain, with remaining parts taken from reference TRBV7-2 and TRBJ1-2, reads GAGVSQSPSNKVTEKGKDVELRCDPISGHTALYWYRQSLGQGLEFLIYFQGNSAPDKSGLPSDRFSAERTGGSVSTLTIQRTQQEDSAVYLCASSLDIHRGQGGYTFGSGTRLTVV.

The chain uses TRBV13 and TRBJ2-1, with no clear D. V lost 2 bases and J 0 bases, leaving 8 bases between the germline ends. This CDR3 is built from 15 residues. Germline lookup yields CDR1 PRHDT and CDR2 FYEKMQ (reference sequence). CDR3 protein: CASSLLAYSYNEQFF. The CDR3 DNA reads as TGTGCCAGCAGCTTATTAGCATACTCCTACAATGAGCAGTTCTTC.

This clonotype was detected many times. The DNA for the CDR3 is TGCGCCAGCAGCTCCTCTCGCGGGGGCAACTACGAGCAGTACTTC. Its protein is CASSSSRGGNYEQYF. The chain uses TRBV5-1 and TRBJ2-7; D perhaps matches TRBD2 (7 bases). The V end was cut by 3 bases, the J end by 3 bases, with 16 bases between. Germline values: CDR1 SGHRS, CDR2 YFSETQ. This CDR3 is 15 amino acids long.

This rearrangement joins TRBV29-1 to TRBJ2-1, with D tentatively TRBD1 (5 bases). The DNA end favors TRBJ2-7, so the J call may be wrong. The length of the CDR3 is 14 residues. Germline CDR1 reads SQVTM; CDR2 reads ANQGSEA. CDR3 in amino acids: CSVAQGGFEDEQYF. CDR3 sequence (DNA): TGCAGCGTTGCCCAGGGTGGTTTTGAGGACGAGCAGTACTTC.